One sample yielded the 26 T cell receptor beta chains listed below, sequenced in a study of Tregs in tolerant kidney transplant recipients. Using immunoSEQ multiplex PCR, the repertoire was profiled, and TCRdb retains in-frame clones only, with some absent. The sample lists about 14,000 clones, around 80% occurring once. The sample was Tregs from blood, taken before the transplant. These receptors originate from a human donor who received a combined kidney and bone marrow transplant.

This clone was seen only a few times. J is TRBJ2-3 and V is TRBV9, with 11 bases aligning to TRBD1. The V and J ends lost 4 bases and 7 bases, in that order; junction bases with no gene match: 8. Looked up from germline, CDR1 is SGDLS and CDR2 is YYNGEE. The CDR3 contains 15 residues. The CDR3, as DNA: TGTGCCAGCAGCCCTCGGACAGGGGGCTTGAATACGCAGTATTTT. Protein: CASSPRTGGLNTQYF.

The V gene is TRBV7-2, the J gene TRBJ1-4; no firm D call. The CDR3 has 15 residues. Germline V gives CDR1 SGHTA, CDR2 FQGNSA. Trimming left V 0 bases short and J 11 bases short, with 16 bases between. The CDR3 spells CASSLAVEGSKKLFF. CDR3 DNA: TGTGCCAGCAGCTTAGCTGTGGAGGGTTCGAAGAAACTGTTTTTT.

The V gene is TRBV7-2, the J gene TRBJ2-7; TRBD2 matches at 8 bases. With V trimmed by 5 bases and J by 5 bases, 5 bases remained unmatched. The germline V gene encodes CDR1 SGHTA and CDR2 FQGNSA. CDR3 length: 13 residues. CDR3 amino acids: CASSLSGIDEQYF. CDR3 bases: TGTGCCAGCAGCCTTAGCGGGATCGACGAGCAGTACTTC.

The genes are TRBV27 and TRBJ1-1; D possibly corresponds to TRBD1 (6 bases). V gave up 3 bases and J gave up 1 base, with 9 bases separating them. The germline gives CDR1 MNHEY, CDR2 SMNVEV (reference sequence). CDR3 length equals 14 residues. Here the CDR3 reads CASSFRGRNTEAFF. For the CDR3, the DNA is TGTGCCAGCAGTTTCAGGGGTAGGAACACTGAAGCTTTCTTT.

This chain uses TRBV19 with TRBJ2-2; 9 nucleotides agree with TRBD1. Germline V gene lookup returns CDR1 LNHDA and CDR2 SQIVND (reference sequence). The CDR3 length is 14 residues. Unmatched junction bases numbered 5, after V lost 7 bases and J lost 5 bases. The CDR3 bases are TGTGCCAGTATCGACAGGGGGAAAACCGGGGAGCTGTTTTTT. Protein product: CASIDRGKTGELFF.

V is TRBV7-2 and J is TRBJ1-2; the D gene is possibly TRBD1 (5 bases). The V end was cut by 5 bases, the J end by 4 bases, with 17 bases between. Looked up from germline, CDR1 is SGHTA and CDR2 is FQGNSA. CDR3 length: 15 residues. In nucleotides, the CDR3 is TGTGCCAGCAGCCACAGGACCCTCGGGGGCTATGGCTACACCTTC. Translating it yields CASSHRTLGGYGYTF.

This chain connects TRBV19 to TRBJ1-4; TRBD1 agrees at 9 bases. J lost 6 bases, V lost 5 bases, and 13 bases had no gene match. The length of the CDR3 is 17 residues. Germline-derived CDR1 and CDR2 are LNHDA and SQIVND (reference sequence). The CDR3 protein is CASSPNRRTGEDEKLFF. DNA for the CDR3: TGTGCCAGTAGTCCTAACCGACGGACAGGGGAGGATGAAAAACTGTTTTTT.

This clone appeared once. The gene calls are TRBV7-2 and TRBJ1-2, with D unclear. In germline, CDR1 is SGHTA, CDR2 FQGNSA. The CDR3 consists of 13 residues. Trimming removed 0 bases from V and 2 bases from J, with 4 bases in between. The CDR3 reads CASSLARNYGYTF. The CDR3 coding sequence is TGTGCCAGCAGCTTAGCGCGCAACTATGGCTACACCTTC.

The rearrangement links TRBV2 to TRBJ1-2, with D possibly being TRBD1 (6 bases). The CDR3 is 13 amino acids. Germline V gene data show CDR1 as SNHLY and CDR2 as FYNNEI. Trimming removed 7 bases at V and 7 bases at J, with 16 bases between. CDR3 in amino acids: CASTVQGEGGYTF. Here the CDR3 DNA reads TGTGCCAGCACAGTACAGGGTGAGGGTGGCTACACCTTC. Complete variable domain (other parts from reference TRBV2 and TRBJ1-2): EPEVTQTPSHQVTQMGQEVILRCVPISNHLYFYWYRQILGQKVEFLVSFYNNEISEKSEIFDDQFSVERPDGSNFTLKIRSTKLEDSAMYFCASTVQGEGGYTFGSGTRLTVV.

In this sample, this clone turned up once. The chain recombines TRBV2 with TRBJ1-1, with 9 bases matching TRBD1. Unmatched junction bases numbered 5, after V lost 8 bases and J lost 4 bases. The CDR3 has 13 amino acids. The germline gives CDR1 SNHLY, CDR2 FYNNEI. CDR3 residues: CASAGQGSTEAFF. In nucleotides, the CDR3 is TGTGCCAGCGCGGGACAGGGCAGCACTGAAGCTTTCTTT.

J is TRBJ2-6 and V is TRBV30; 9 bases agree with TRBD1. Looked up from germline, CDR1 is GTSNPN and CDR2 is SVGIG (reference sequence). Trimming cost V 7 bases and J 4 bases; bases outside gene matches: 11. The CDR3 extends over 16 amino acids. DNA for the CDR3: TGTGCCTTCTGCGGGACAGGGTCGTGGGGGGCCAACGTCCTGACTTTC. It yields the protein CAFCGTGSWGANVLTF. Combining the CDR3 with reference TRBV30 and TRBJ2-6 gives the whole variable domain SQTIHQWPATLVQPVGSPLSLECTVEGTSNPNLYWYRQAAGRGLQLLFYSVGIGQISSEVPQNLSASRPQDRQFILSSKKLLLSDSGFYLCAFCGTGSWGANVLTFGAGSRLTVL.

The chain recombines TRBV9 with TRBJ1-2; D gene ambiguous. The germline V gene has CDR1 SGDLS and CDR2 YYNGEE. The CDR3 is made up of 14 amino acids. The germline V and J ends were trimmed by 0 bases and 4 bases, with 10 bases remaining between them. Written as DNA, the CDR3 is TGTGCCAGCAGCGTAGGCCCCGGGTTCTATGGCTACACCTTC. This codes for CASSVGPGFYGYTF. The variable domain in full, completed from reference TRBV9 and TRBJ1-2, reads DSGVTQTPKHLITATGQRVTLRCSPRSGDLSVYWYQQSLDQGLQFLIQYYNGEERAKGNILERFSAQQFPDLHSELNLSSLELGDSALYFCASSVGPGFYGYTFGSGTRLTVV.

CDR3 sequence (DNA): TGTGCCAGCAGCTTGACCGGGACAGGGGACCACGAGCAGTACTTC. Its translation is CASSLTGTGDHEQYF. The rearrangement links TRBV7-6 to TRBJ2-7, with 10 bases matching TRBD1. V was pared by 3 bases and J by 5 bases, with 7 bases of the junction left unmatched. The V gene's germline CDR1 is SGHVS and CDR2 FNYEAQ. This CDR3 has 15 residues.

The chain is built from TRBV4-1 and TRBJ2-3; possible D gene TRBD2, 6 bases. The CDR3 has 17 amino acids. Germline CDR1 and CDR2: MGHRA and YSYEKL. Trimming took 0 bases from V and 5 from J, leaving 18 bases between them. The CDR3 DNA is TGCGCCAGCAGCCAAGATCAAGGGACTCACACTAAAGATACGCAGTATTTT. Translating gives CASSQDQGTHTKDTQYF.

The chain links TRBV6-5 to TRBJ1-5, with 7 bases identical to TRBD1. Germline V gives CDR1 MNHEY, CDR2 SVGAGI. Trimming cost V 6 bases and J 6 bases; bases outside gene matches: 8. CDR3 length: 14 amino acids. The CDR3: CASSLTGSRQPQHF. CDR3 nucleotides: TGTGCCAGCAGCCTGACAGGGTCTCGTCAGCCCCAGCATTTT.

The chain has TRBV11-2 and TRBJ1-1; 7 bases match TRBD1. V lost 0 bases and J lost 7; bases outside the gene matches: 8. CDR3 size: 15 residues. CDR1 and CDR2 from the germline V gene are SGHAT and FQNNGV. CDR3 nucleotide sequence: TGTGCCAGCAGCTTAGATCACAGGGGAATCGGTGAAGCTTTCTTT. Protein product: CASSLDHRGIGEAFF.

The J gene is TRBJ1-2, the V gene TRBV7-8; a possible D gene is TRBD1 (6 bases). There are 15 residues in the CDR3. The V gene lost 2 bases and the J gene lost 7 bases, with 17 bases spanning the gap. CDR1 is SGHVS, CDR2 FQNEAQ, per germline. DNA of the CDR3: TGTGCCAGCAGCTTAACCGCAGGGGCGGGGGCTGGCTACACCTTC. Its protein product is CASSLTAGAGAGYTF.

This chain joins TRBV15 and TRBJ1-5; D possibly corresponds to TRBD1 (6 bases). V lost 4 bases, J lost 0 bases, and 16 bases lay in between. The CDR3 length is 17 residues. CDR1 and CDR2 from the germline V gene are LNHNV and YYDKDF (reference sequence). CDR3 DNA: TGTGCCACCAGCAAGGCGGCAGGGGAAGGTAGCAATCAGCCCCAGCATTTT. Amino acids: CATSKAAGEGSNQPQHF. The whole variable domain, remainder taken from reference TRBV15 and TRBJ1-5, is DAMVIQNPRYQVTQFGKPVTLSCSQTLNHNVMYWYQQKSSQAPKLLFHYYDKDFNNEADTPDNFQSRRPNTSFCFLDIRSPGLGDTAMYLCATSKAAGEGSNQPQHFGDGTRLSIL.

This clone was seen a few times. The genes are TRBV5-1 and TRBJ2-3; D possibly corresponds to TRBD2 (5 bases). CDR3 length: 13 residues. Looked up from germline, CDR1 is SGHRS and CDR2 is YFSETQ. The V end lost 1 base, the J end lost 6 bases, and 9 bases lay between the germline ends. CDR3 residues: CASSLPGVDTQYF. CDR3 DNA sequence: TGCGCCAGCAGCTTGCCCGGGGTGGATACGCAGTATTTT.

V and J are TRBV10-1 and TRBJ2-7, with 7 bases fitting TRBD1. V shed 4 bases and J 1 base; nucleotides not matched to a gene: 1. CDR3 length: 13 residues. Germline values: CDR1 WNHNN, CDR2 SYGVQD (reference sequence). The CDR3, as DNA: TGCGCCAGCAGTGGACAGGGATCCTACGAGCAGTACTTC. Translation gives CASSGQGSYEQYF.

The V call is TRBV6-5, the J call TRBJ1-1, with D unresolved. This CDR3 is built from 14 residues. Germline CDR1 is MNHEY and CDR2 is SVGAGI. Between the trimmed V and J ends, which lost 2 bases and 3 bases, there was a span of 10 bases. CDR3 DNA: TGTGCCAGCAGTTACGGGCAGTTCGACACTGAAGCTTTCTTT. It translates to CASSYGQFDTEAFF.

The chain links TRBV6-5 to TRBJ2-5; 7 bases map to TRBD1. The germline gives CDR1 MNHEY, CDR2 SVGAGI. The J segment lost 4 bases and the V segment lost 6 bases, leaving 11 bases of the junction unmatched. This CDR3 is built from 15 residues. The CDR3 here is CASSLPDRVRETQYF. The CDR3 DNA follows: TGTGCCAGCAGCCTCCCCGACAGGGTTCGAGAGACCCAGTACTTC.

This chain connects TRBV7-8 to TRBJ2-1; the match to TRBD2 covers 11 bases. The CDR3 is made up of 15 amino acids. Germline CDR1 SGHVS, CDR2 FQNEAQ. V lost 5 bases and J lost 12; bases outside the gene matches: 12. The CDR3 region has the DNA TGTGCCAGCAGCGTGGGACTAGCGGCCTTTCTGGGGCAGTTCTTC. Translating it yields CASSVGLAAFLGQFF.

This chain links TRBV5-6 with TRBJ2-1; 8 bases map to TRBD2. V was clipped by 0 bases and J by 3 bases; unmatched bases: 8. The germline V gene encodes CDR1 SGHDT and CDR2 YYEEEE. The length of the CDR3 is 17 residues. The CDR3 bases are TGTGCCAGCAGCTTGGCCCGGGGGGGCGGGCGCTACAATGAGCAGTTCTTC. Translated, it gives CASSLARGGGRYNEQFF.

The gene calls are TRBV6-6 and TRBJ1-1, with D perhaps TRBD1 (6 bases). Germline V gives CDR1 MNHNY, CDR2 SVGAGI (reference sequence). The CDR3 spans 13 residues. V shed 6 bases and J shed 6 bases, with 14 bases lying between them. The CDR3 DNA sequence: TGTGCCAGCAGGCCGCAGGGGTGGGCTGAAGCTTTCTTT. Translating gives CASRPQGWAEAFF.

This chain joins TRBV7-8 and TRBJ1-2, with no clear D. Deletions cut 4 bases from V and 4 bases from J, with 7 bases between. The V gene's germline CDR1 is SGHVS and CDR2 FQNEAQ. The CDR3 runs to 12 residues. The CDR3: CASSSSGYGYTF. CDR3 sequence (DNA): TGTGCCAGCAGCTCATCAGGCTATGGCTACACCTTC.